Detailed here is one T cell receptor beta chain. Its antigen remains unidentified. Mismatch with germline at one junction end may stem from a read error. These data come from a study of CD8 T cells in ankylosing spondylitis. General study results and limits: Clones tied to disease were said to be significantly enriched in matched ankylosing spondylitis synovial fluid. Disease-linked clones displayed a CD8+ phenotype and appeared relatively rarely in peripheral blood. Blood of patients with ankylosing spondylitis appeared to be characterized by a TCR beta motif of fewer than 10 highly homologous variants. Earlier reports found some motif variants in synovial fluid and blood in reactive arthritis.

This CDR3 comprises 15 residues. Quantitative molecular-barcoded 5'-RACE generated the TCR beta libraries. TCRdb processed the 5' RACE reads anew with MiXCR; each CDR3 protein has one entry. The table includes roughly 440,000 distinct CDR3 sequences, roughly a sixth detected once. This sequence joins TRBV12-3 or TRBV12-4 and TRBJ2-7, with 10 bases aligning to TRBD2. The sample comprised blood, either unsorted or a sorted T cell fraction (not recorded which). The receptor was isolated from a male donor with ankylosing spondylitis. In DNA, the CDR3 is TGTGCCAGCAGTTTATCTAGCGGGAGCGTCTACAAGCAGTACTTC. Encoded protein: CASSLSSGSVYKQYF.